The rows below give T cell receptor beta chains drawn from one sample of a study of blood T cell repertoires in COVID-19. Here immunoSEQ multiplex PCR was the method, and the copy in TCRdb shows in-frame clones only, minus some. The sample gives about 170,000 clones, roughly 90% of which show up once; approximately 24% is in the top ten. The sample taken for sequencing was peripheral blood. These receptors all stem from a man aged 55 to 69 with acute or convalescent COVID-19. The CDR3 runs from the conserved cysteine through the conserved F or W. D genes are given only for firm matches. Clone size is stated in some rows and not others, as once, few, many or a class when expanded.

cdr3_length: 15
j_call: TRBJ2-3
v_call: TRBV5-1
d_call: NA
clone_size: NA
cdr3_aa: CASSLPTGSTDTQYF
cdr3_nt: TGCGCCAGCAGTCTACCGACAGGTAGCACAGATACGCAGTATTTT

cdr3_length: 15
j_call: TRBJ1-4
v_call: TRBV15
d_call: TRBD1
clone_size: NA
cdr3_aa: CATSRPGTGEEKLFF
cdr3_nt: TGTGCCACCAGCAGACCCGGGACAGGGGAGGAAAAACTGTTTTTT

cdr3_length: 15
j_call: TRBJ2-7
v_call: TRBV7-8
d_call: TRBD1
clone_size: NA
cdr3_aa: CASSATWDRGSEQYF
cdr3_nt: TGTGCCAGCAGCGCTACTTGGGACAGGGGGTCCGAGCAGTACTTC

cdr3_length: 20
j_call: TRBJ2-6
v_call: TRBV7-3
d_call: TRBD1
clone_size: NA
cdr3_aa: CASSSGAGTGIYSGANVLTF
cdr3_nt: TGTGCCAGCAGCTCAGGTGCCGGGACAGGGATTTACTCTGGGGCCAACGTCCTGACTTTC

cdr3_length: 12
j_call: TRBJ1-1
v_call: TRBV30
d_call: TRBD1
clone_size: NA
cdr3_aa: CAWSRGRTEAFF
cdr3_nt: TGTGCCTGGAGCAGGGGGCGGACTGAAGCTTTCTTT

cdr3_length: 14
j_call: TRBJ1-1
v_call: TRBV7-2
d_call: NA
clone_size: NA
cdr3_aa: CASSLRTVNTEAFF
cdr3_nt: TGTGCCAGCAGCTTACGGACAGTGAACACTGAAGCTTTCTTT

cdr3_length: 16
j_call: TRBJ1-5
v_call: TRBV5-8
d_call: TRBD1
clone_size: NA
cdr3_aa: CASSFSKIQGSQPQHF
cdr3_nt: TGTGCCAGCAGCTTCTCTAAGATACAGGGGAGTCAGCCCCAGCATTTT

cdr3_length: 16
j_call: TRBJ2-2
v_call: TRBV7-9
d_call: TRBD1
clone_size: NA
cdr3_aa: CASSFRGQVDTGELFF
cdr3_nt: TGTGCCAGCAGCTTCAGGGGGCAGGTGGACACCGGGGAGCTGTTTTTT

cdr3_length: 14
j_call: TRBJ2-7
v_call: TRBV5-4
d_call: NA
clone_size: few
cdr3_aa: CASSLATGAYEQYF
cdr3_nt: TGTGCCAGCAGCTTGGCTACGGGTGCCTACGAGCAGTACTTC

cdr3_length: 15
j_call: TRBJ2-5
v_call: TRBV5-5
d_call: TRBD2
clone_size: NA
cdr3_aa: CASSLAGGAEETQYF
cdr3_nt: TGTGCCAGCAGCTTGGCCGGGGGGGCTGAAGAGACCCAGTACTTC

cdr3_length: 14
j_call: TRBJ1-4
v_call: TRBV2
d_call: NA
clone_size: few
cdr3_aa: CASSVVRDLEKLFF
cdr3_nt: TGTGCCAGCAGTGTGGTCAGGGACTTGGAAAAACTGTTTTTT

cdr3_length: 11
j_call: TRBJ1-2
v_call: TRBV3-1/TRBV3-2
d_call: NA
clone_size: NA
cdr3_aa: CASSTVRGYTF
cdr3_nt: TGTGCCAGCAGCACTGTTCGGGGCTACACCTTC

cdr3_length: 15
j_call: TRBJ1-5
v_call: TRBV27
d_call: NA
clone_size: NA
cdr3_aa: CASSPYRSIYQPQHF
cdr3_nt: TGTGCCAGCAGTCCTTATCGGTCTATCTATCAGCCCCAGCATTTT

cdr3_length: 13
j_call: TRBJ1-2
v_call: TRBV27
d_call: TRBD1
clone_size: NA
cdr3_aa: CASSFDRAYGYTF
cdr3_nt: TGTGCCAGCAGTTTCGACAGGGCCTATGGCTACACCTTC

cdr3_length: 15
j_call: TRBJ1-1
v_call: TRBV19
d_call: NA
clone_size: NA
cdr3_aa: CASSLPSTGNTEAFF
cdr3_nt: TGTGCCAGTAGTCTCCCCTCGACAGGGAACACTGAAGCTTTCTTT

cdr3_length: 15
j_call: TRBJ1-2
v_call: TRBV30
d_call: TRBD1
clone_size: NA
cdr3_aa: CAWSPAGQGGYGYTF
cdr3_nt: TGTGCCTGGAGCCCGGCGGGACAGGGAGGCTATGGCTACACCTTC

cdr3_length: 15
j_call: TRBJ1-2
v_call: TRBV9
d_call: TRBD1
clone_size: once
cdr3_aa: CASSVRDRANYGYTF
cdr3_nt: TGTGCCAGCAGCGTCCGGGACAGGGCTAACTATGGCTACACCTTC

cdr3_length: 15
j_call: TRBJ2-2
v_call: TRBV5-1
d_call: TRBD2
clone_size: once
cdr3_aa: CASSLALAGTGELFF
cdr3_nt: TGCGCCAGCAGCTTGGCTCTAGCGGGCACCGGGGAGCTGTTTTTT

cdr3_length: 13
j_call: TRBJ1-2
v_call: TRBV6-5
d_call: NA
clone_size: NA
cdr3_aa: CASRPLTENGYTF
cdr3_nt: TGTGCCAGCAGGCCTTTGACAGAAAATGGCTACACCTTC

cdr3_length: 15
j_call: TRBJ1-6
v_call: TRBV18
d_call: NA
clone_size: NA
cdr3_aa: CASSPYTVYNSPLHF
cdr3_nt: TGTGCCAGCTCACCATATACGGTCTATAATTCACCCCTCCACTTT

cdr3_length: 14
j_call: TRBJ1-5
v_call: TRBV5-1
d_call: NA
clone_size: few
cdr3_aa: CASSPGQSNQPQHF
cdr3_nt: TGCGCCAGCAGCCCGGGACAAAGCAATCAGCCCCAGCATTTT

cdr3_length: 15
j_call: TRBJ1-6
v_call: TRBV19
d_call: TRBD1
clone_size: NA
cdr3_aa: CASSTGQGDNSPLHF
cdr3_nt: TGTGCCAGTAGTACCGGACAGGGCGATAATTCACCCCTCCACTTT

cdr3_length: 15
j_call: TRBJ1-2
v_call: TRBV6-5
d_call: TRBD1
clone_size: once
cdr3_aa: CASISPGGSDYGYTF
cdr3_nt: TGTGCCAGCATCTCTCCAGGGGGCAGTGACTATGGCTACACCTTC

cdr3_length: 15
j_call: TRBJ2-2
v_call: TRBV9
d_call: TRBD1
clone_size: few
cdr3_aa: CASSVRGQGAGELFF
cdr3_nt: TGTGCCAGCAGCGTACGGGGACAGGGTGCCGGGGAGCTGTTTTTT

cdr3_length: 15
j_call: TRBJ2-2
v_call: TRBV6-5
d_call: NA
clone_size: NA
cdr3_aa: CASRFQDRNTGELFF
cdr3_nt: TGTGCCAGCAGATTCCAGGACAGGAACACCGGGGAGCTGTTTTTT

cdr3_length: 11
j_call: TRBJ2-1
v_call: TRBV27
d_call: NA
clone_size: NA
cdr3_aa: CASRSYNEQFF
cdr3_nt: TGTGCCAGCAGGTCATACAATGAGCAGTTCTTC

cdr3_length: 14
j_call: TRBJ1-2
v_call: TRBV9
d_call: TRBD1
clone_size: NA
cdr3_aa: CASSVGQGADGYTF
cdr3_nt: TGTGCCAGCAGCGTTGGACAGGGGGCGGATGGCTACACCTTC

cdr3_length: 15
j_call: TRBJ1-4
v_call: TRBV28
d_call: NA
clone_size: NA
cdr3_aa: CASSLVQGINEKLFF
cdr3_nt: TGTGCCAGCAGTTTAGTGCAGGGAATTAATGAAAAACTGTTTTTT

cdr3_length: 21
j_call: TRBJ1-2
v_call: TRBV7-3
d_call: TRBD1
clone_size: NA
cdr3_aa: CASSFRPITATNRGLSYGYTF
cdr3_nt: TGTGCCAGCAGCTTCCGCCCAATTACGGCTACAAACAGGGGGCTGTCCTATGGCTACACCTTC

cdr3_length: 17
j_call: TRBJ2-3
v_call: TRBV5-1
d_call: TRBD2
clone_size: NA
cdr3_aa: CASSRTGGSGSPDTQYF
cdr3_nt: TGCGCCAGCAGCCGTACCGGGGGTAGCGGGAGCCCAGATACGCAGTATTTT

cdr3_length: 17
j_call: TRBJ2-1
v_call: TRBV15
d_call: TRBD2
clone_size: NA
cdr3_aa: CATSRGRLAGGIDEQFF
cdr3_nt: TGTGCCACCAGCAGAGGAAGGCTAGCGGGGGGCATCGATGAGCAGTTCTTC

cdr3_length: 18
j_call: TRBJ2-1
v_call: TRBV19
d_call: TRBD1
clone_size: NA
cdr3_aa: CASRSKRTGQISYNEQFF
cdr3_nt: TGTGCCAGCAGATCGAAAAGGACAGGGCAAATCTCCTACAATGAGCAGTTCTTC

cdr3_length: 14
j_call: TRBJ1-5
v_call: TRBV7-8
d_call: TRBD1
clone_size: NA
cdr3_aa: CASSGGQGSGPQHF
cdr3_nt: TGTGCCAGCAGCGGCGGACAGGGTTCGGGGCCCCAGCATTTT

cdr3_length: 16
j_call: TRBJ2-1
v_call: TRBV9
d_call: TRBD2
clone_size: once
cdr3_aa: CASSVIAGISYNEQFF
cdr3_nt: TGTGCCAGCAGCGTCATAGCGGGGATCTCCTACAATGAGCAGTTCTTC

cdr3_length: 15
j_call: TRBJ2-1
v_call: TRBV21-1
d_call: NA
clone_size: few
cdr3_aa: CASPRGRRTYNEQFF
cdr3_nt: TGTGCCTCCCCAAGGGGGCGTCGTACCTACAATGAGCAGTTCTTC

cdr3_length: 13
j_call: TRBJ1-2
v_call: TRBV5-4
d_call: TRBD1
clone_size: NA
cdr3_aa: CASSQDRDYGYTF
cdr3_nt: TGTGCCAGCAGCCAGGACAGGGACTATGGCTACACCTTC

cdr3_length: 15
j_call: TRBJ2-1
v_call: TRBV5-1
d_call: TRBD2
clone_size: NA
cdr3_aa: CASSLEASGSSPRFF
cdr3_nt: TGCGCCAGCAGCTTGGAGGCTAGCGGGAGCTCCCCCCGGTTCTTC

cdr3_length: 17
j_call: TRBJ2-4
v_call: TRBV28
d_call: TRBD2
clone_size: NA
cdr3_aa: CASSSGTSGIGGDIQYF
cdr3_nt: TGTGCCAGCAGTTCCGGGACTAGCGGGATCGGGGGGGACATTCAGTACTTC

cdr3_length: 13
j_call: TRBJ2-5
v_call: TRBV19
d_call: NA
clone_size: NA
cdr3_aa: CASSIRGVETQYF
cdr3_nt: TGTGCCAGTAGTATTAGGGGTGTGGAGACCCAGTACTTC

cdr3_length: 14
j_call: TRBJ1-1
v_call: TRBV7-9
d_call: NA
clone_size: NA
cdr3_aa: CASSFPTAVAEAFF
cdr3_nt: TGTGCCAGCAGCTTCCCCACCGCGGTCGCTGAAGCTTTCTTT

cdr3_length: 17
j_call: TRBJ2-1
v_call: TRBV24-1
d_call: NA
clone_size: NA
cdr3_aa: CATSDPGLLSSYNEQFF
cdr3_nt: TGTGCCACCAGTGATCCGGGACTCCTGAGCTCCTACAATGAGCAGTTCTTC

cdr3_length: 13
j_call: TRBJ2-7
v_call: TRBV24-1
d_call: NA
clone_size: NA
cdr3_aa: CATSRQGGYEQYF
cdr3_nt: TGTGCCACCAGTCGACAGGGAGGCTACGAGCAGTACTTC

cdr3_length: 15
j_call: TRBJ2-6
v_call: TRBV6-5
d_call: TRBD1
clone_size: NA
cdr3_aa: CASSPDRAGANVLTF
cdr3_nt: TGTGCCAGCAGTCCGGACAGGGCTGGGGCCAACGTCCTGACTTTC

cdr3_length: 13
j_call: TRBJ1-1
v_call: TRBV12-3/TRBV12-4
d_call: NA
clone_size: NA
cdr3_aa: CASSPLEGWLAFF
cdr3_nt: TGTGCCAGCAGTCCCCTGGAGGGGTGGTTAGCTTTCTTT

cdr3_length: 14
j_call: TRBJ1-5
v_call: TRBV2
d_call: NA
clone_size: NA
cdr3_aa: CASSPQGPNQPQHF
cdr3_nt: TGTGCCAGCAGTCCTCAGGGTCCCAATCAGCCCCAGCATTTT

cdr3_length: 15
j_call: TRBJ1-4
v_call: TRBV5-1
d_call: TRBD1
clone_size: NA
cdr3_aa: CASSYQGVTNEKLFF
cdr3_nt: TGCGCCAGCAGCTACCAGGGGGTGACTAATGAAAAACTGTTTTTT

cdr3_length: 15
j_call: TRBJ1-1
v_call: TRBV24-1
d_call: NA
clone_size: NA
cdr3_aa: CATSGKTGGATEAFF
cdr3_nt: TGTGCCACCAGTGGGAAGACGGGGGGGGCCACTGAAGCTTTCTTT

cdr3_length: 14
j_call: TRBJ2-5
v_call: TRBV28
d_call: NA
clone_size: NA
cdr3_aa: CASSPSEGLETQYF
cdr3_nt: TGTGCCAGCAGTCCAAGTGAGGGTTTGGAGACCCAGTACTTC

cdr3_length: 15
j_call: TRBJ1-4
v_call: TRBV9
d_call: TRBD1
clone_size: NA
cdr3_aa: CASSGEPGQYEKLFF
cdr3_nt: TGTGCCAGCAGCGGGGAACCGGGACAGTATGAAAAACTGTTTTTT

cdr3_length: 10
j_call: TRBJ1-1
v_call: TRBV29-1
d_call: NA
clone_size: few
cdr3_aa: CSVLAWEAFF
cdr3_nt: TGCAGCGTGTTGGCTTGGGAAGCTTTCTTT

cdr3_length: 19
j_call: TRBJ2-6
v_call: TRBV9
d_call: NA
clone_size: NA
cdr3_aa: CASSVANGQSTSGANVLTF
cdr3_nt: TGTGCCAGCAGCGTAGCTAACGGACAATCAACCTCTGGGGCCAACGTCCTGACTTTC

cdr3_length: 17
j_call: TRBJ2-5
v_call: TRBV5-1
d_call: TRBD2
clone_size: few
cdr3_aa: CASSLGDYQTAWETQYF
cdr3_nt: TGCGCCAGCAGCTTAGGGGACTATCAGACCGCTTGGGAGACCCAGTACTTC

cdr3_length: 13
j_call: TRBJ2-3
v_call: TRBV30
d_call: TRBD2
clone_size: NA
cdr3_aa: CASPGGEMNTQYF
cdr3_nt: TGTGCCTCCCCTGGGGGGGAAATGAATACGCAGTATTTT

cdr3_length: 11
j_call: TRBJ2-5
v_call: TRBV20-1
d_call: NA
clone_size: NA
cdr3_aa: CSGSRGGAQYF
cdr3_nt: TGCAGTGGGAGCAGGGGAGGGGCCCAGTACTTC

cdr3_length: 14
j_call: TRBJ1-2
v_call: TRBV5-1
d_call: TRBD1
clone_size: NA
cdr3_aa: CASSFPGTVYGYTF
cdr3_nt: TGCGCCAGCAGCTTCCCCGGGACAGTCTATGGCTACACCTTC